This T cell receptor (beta chain) originates from a study of T cell responses to AZD1222 COVID-19 vaccine. General observations from the study: The study reported that nearly half of spike-specific TCRs target unmutated variant regions. After two AZD1222 doses, spike-specific TCR breadth and depth rose versus day 0. Sampling captured repertoires only after the peak T cell response. Clonal diversity was possibly underestimated; the donors were predominantly white British and more often female.

With regard to this clone: Its antigen remains unknown.

The assay was immunoSEQ multiplex PCR, and TCRdb's table has in-frame clones only and misses some. The sample has approximately 150,000 clones; 75% to 95% are singletons. The sequenced sample was peripheral blood, obtained on day 0 of AZD1222 vaccination. The clonotype originates from an adult in good health.

CDR3 bases: TGTGCCAGCAGCGCTAGTGTACAGGGGAACACTGAAGCTTTCTTT. It yields the protein CASSASVQGNTEAFF. This chain uses TRBV9 with TRBJ1-1; possibly TRBD1 for D (6 bases). The CDR3 has 15 amino acids. The V gene's germline CDR1 is SGDLS and CDR2 YYNGEE. The ends were cut back, 3 bases at V and 1 base at J, with 13 bases in the middle.